Below, 13 T cell receptor beta chains from the same sample are listed, as sequenced in a study of PD-1 blockade in classical Hodgkin lymphoma. TCRdb's table, derived via immunoSEQ multiplex PCR, lists solely in-frame clones and lacks some. The data show some 17,000 clones, less than 70% seen once. Described time point: cycle 4 day 1 (C4D1), after less than 7 weeks of nivolumab. The patients all showed relapse after autologous stem cell transplantation, while their brentuximab vedotin exposure varied. The starting material was peripheral blood mononuclear cells (PBMCs), obtained before the fourth cycle of nivolumab. The receptors shown here come from a human donor with classical Hodgkin lymphoma.

The chain combines TRBV27 with TRBJ1-3; TRBD1 is a possible D gene (5 bases). Germline-derived CDR1 and CDR2 are MNHEY and SMNVEV (reference sequence). The CDR3 loop spans 17 amino acids. The V end was cut by 5 bases, the J end by 0 bases, with 17 bases between. In DNA, the CDR3 is TGTGCCAGCAGTCCAAGACCGGGGGGGGACTCTGGAAACACCATATATTTT. This encodes CASSPRPGGDSGNTIYF.

This chain connects TRBV25-1 to TRBJ2-3, with a weak D call TRBD2 (5 bases). The V gene's germline CDR1 is MGHDK and CDR2 SYGVNS. This CDR3 is built from 17 residues. Trimming removed 5 bases at V and 0 bases at J, with 18 bases between. The CDR3: CASSQLGKLKSTDTQYF. In nucleotides, the CDR3 is TGTGCCAGCAGTCAGCTCGGGAAACTTAAAAGCACAGATACGCAGTATTTT.

The chain couples TRBV18 to TRBJ2-2; no firm D call. The V gene lost 2 bases and the J gene lost 1 base, with 8 bases spanning the gap. This CDR3 is built from 15 residues. Germline CDR1 and CDR2: KGHSH and LQKENI. As DNA, the CDR3 is TGTGCCAGCTCACCAGTGGATTTGAACACCGGGGAGCTGTTTTTT. Translation: CASSPVDLNTGELFF.

The chain has TRBV19 and TRBJ2-7, with 7 positions matching TRBD2. Germline CDR1 LNHDA, CDR2 SQIVND (reference sequence). The J segment lost 2 bases and the V segment lost 3 bases, leaving 7 bases of the junction unmatched. This CDR3 has 15 amino acids. CDR3 DNA sequence: TGTGCCAGTAGTATTAGATCAGCGGGACCCTACGAGCAGTACTTC. Translation: CASSIRSAGPYEQYF. The full variable domain, completed using reference TRBV19 and TRBJ2-7, is DGGITQSPKYLFRKEGQNVTLSCEQNLNHDAMYWYRQDPGQGLRLIYYSQIVNDFQKGDIAEGYSVSREKKESFPLTVTSAQKNPTAFYLCASSIRSAGPYEQYFGPGTRLTVT.

The J gene is TRBJ2-3, the V gene TRBV9, with 10 bases aligning to TRBD2. The CDR3 extends over 16 amino acids. V trimming: 0 bases; J trimming: 2 bases; junction bases outside the gene matches: 3. Germline V gene sequence: CDR1 SGDLS, CDR2 YYNGEE. This CDR3 reads CASSVELAGNTDTQYF. The CDR3 region has the DNA TGTGCCAGCAGCGTAGAACTAGCGGGAAACACAGATACGCAGTATTTT.

Only a few counts were recorded for this clone. V is TRBV6-1 and J is TRBJ1-5; D remains unclear. Germline lookup yields CDR1 MNHNS and CDR2 SASEGT. The CDR3 runs 14 residues. Trimming removed 3 bases from V and 3 bases from J, with 9 bases in between. The CDR3 DNA sequence: TGTGCCAGCAGTGACTATGGGTCCAATCAGCCCCAGCATTTT. As protein: CASSDYGSNQPQHF.

In its sample, this clone is medium-sized. The CDR3 sequence is CASRMSGGTEAFF. The DNA for the CDR3 is TGTGCCAGTAGGATGTCAGGGGGCACTGAAGCTTTCTTT. The chain recombines TRBV19 with TRBJ1-1; 7 bases fit TRBD1. Trimming at V came to 6 bases and at J to 4 bases, leaving 5 bases not matched to a gene. This CDR3 is 13 amino acids long. Germline CDR1 is LNHDA and CDR2 is SQIVND (reference sequence). The full variable domain, completed using reference TRBV19 and TRBJ1-1, is DGGITQSPKYLFRKEGQNVTLSCEQNLNHDAMYWYRQDPGQGLRLIYYSQIVNDFQKGDIAEGYSVSREKKESFPLTVTSAQKNPTAFYLCASRMSGGTEAFFGQGTRLTVV.

The chain is built from TRBV27 and TRBJ2-7; TRBD2 is a possible D gene (5 bases). This CDR3 region has 14 residues. CDR1 and CDR2 (germline): MNHEY, SMNVEV (reference sequence). V shed 1 base and J shed 2 bases, with 9 bases lying between them. CDR3 in amino acids: CASSLYGSAYEQYF. The CDR3 region has the DNA TGTGCCAGCAGTTTATATGGGAGCGCCTACGAGCAGTACTTC.

V and J are TRBV10-2 and TRBJ1-1; D gene unclear. CDR3 length: 15 amino acids. Germline values: CDR1 WSHSY, CDR2 SAAADI. The V end was cut by 2 bases, the J end by 0 bases, with 10 bases between. The CDR3 sequence: CASSEGGTMNTEAFF. Here the CDR3 DNA reads TGCGCCAGCAGTGAGGGAGGCACGATGAACACTGAAGCTTTCTTT.

This clone was counted a single time. This sequence joins TRBV28 and TRBJ2-5; possible D gene TRBD2, 5 bases. Trimming took off 10 bases at V and 1 base at J, with 19 bases between the two ends. Germline V gene sequence: CDR1 MDHEN, CDR2 SYDVKM. The CDR3 sequence is 15 residues long. CDR3 nucleotide sequence: TGTGCCACCCTCCTGCCCCACCGGGGCCAAGAGACCCAGTACTTC. Translated, it gives CATLLPHRGQETQYF.

This sequence joins TRBV29-1 and TRBJ2-7; D may be TRBD2 (6 bases). V lost 4 bases and J 0 bases, leaving 7 bases between the germline ends. The germline V gene has CDR1 SQVTM and CDR2 ANQGSEA. The CDR3 has 12 amino acids. The DNA of the CDR3 is TGCAGCGTTGTGCGGGGCTCCTACGAGCAGTACTTC. Its protein is CSVVRGSYEQYF.

This clone was picked up one time. The chain recombines TRBV4-1 with TRBJ1-5; possibly TRBD1 for D (5 bases). V lost 0 bases, J lost 2 bases, and 11 bases lay in between. CDR1 and CDR2 (germline): MGHRA, YSYEKL. The CDR3 totals 16 residues. Written as DNA, the CDR3 is TGCGCCAGCAGCCAAGATGGGGGATTCGGCAATCAGCCCCAGCATTTT. Translation gives CASSQDGGFGNQPQHF.

This clone occurred once. The rearrangement uses TRBV6-6 and TRBJ2-2; no definite D call. Germline values: CDR1 MNHNY, CDR2 SVGAGI (reference sequence). Trimming left V 2 bases short and J 6 bases short, with 7 bases between. This CDR3 is built from 13 residues. CDR3 coding DNA: TGTGCCAGCAGTTACGGATGGGCCGGGGAGCTGTTTTTT. Protein sequence: CASSYGWAGELFF.